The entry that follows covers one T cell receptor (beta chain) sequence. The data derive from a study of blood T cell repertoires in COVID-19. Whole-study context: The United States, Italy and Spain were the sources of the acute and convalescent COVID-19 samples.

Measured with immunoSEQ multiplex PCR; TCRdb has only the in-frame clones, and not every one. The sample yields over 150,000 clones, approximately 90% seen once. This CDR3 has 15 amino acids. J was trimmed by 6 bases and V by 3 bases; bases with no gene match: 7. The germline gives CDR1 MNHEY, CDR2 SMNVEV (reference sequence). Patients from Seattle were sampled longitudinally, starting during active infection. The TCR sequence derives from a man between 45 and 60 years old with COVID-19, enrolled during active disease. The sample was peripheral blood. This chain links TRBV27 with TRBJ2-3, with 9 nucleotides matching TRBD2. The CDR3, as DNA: TGTGCCAGCAGTTTTCGGGTAGCGGGGGCCGATACGCAGTATTTT. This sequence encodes CASSFRVAGADTQYF.